These 31 T cell receptor beta chains came from one sample sequenced in a study of glioma-infiltrating T cells listed by TCRdb under 2016. The reads were generated on an Illumina MiSeq. TCR alpha and beta CDR3 regions were amplified with the iRepertoire nested amplicon-rescue multiplex PCR (arm-PCR) platform from RNA. Using fastp at Q25 and MiXCR, TCRdb reprocessed the public reads and kept productive beta chains. Each CDR3 protein gets just one entry, which takes the most common genes and DNA from the rows behind it. The sample has some 120,000 distinct CDR3 sequences on record, less than 30% of them singletons. The top ten clonotypes cover over 12% of the sample. Sequences were obtained from glioma tissue, nonneoplastic brain tissue, or PBMCs (not recorded which). The source is a human donor with low-grade glioma or glioblastoma, undergoing nonglioma brain surgery, or in good health (not recorded which).

In its sample, this clonotype was seen a few times. CDR3 residues: CASSFPLSGVQETQYF. The CDR3 bases are TGTGCCAGCAGCTTTCCGCTTAGCGGAGTCCAAGAGACCCAGTACTTC. The chain employs TRBV7-9 and TRBJ2-5; D possibly corresponds to TRBD2 (6 bases). Trimming removed 3 bases at V and 1 base at J, with 15 bases between. The CDR3 totals 16 residues. Germline V gene lookup returns CDR1 SEHNR and CDR2 FQNEAQ (reference sequence).

Worth noting for this clonotype: A junction boundary mismatches the germline segment, possibly from a read error. This chain links TRBV6-2 or TRBV6-3 with TRBJ2-1; 11 nucleotides agree with TRBD2. CDR3 length: 15 residues. Germline CDR1 is MNHEY and CDR2 is SVGEGT. The CDR3 reads CACSYPTSGRSEQFF. The CDR3 nucleotides are TGTGCCTGCAGTTACCCCACTAGCGGGAGAAGTGAGCAGTTCTTC.

This clonotype came up many times. The chain couples TRBV20-1 to TRBJ2-3, with D tentatively TRBD2 (6 bases). V gave up 5 bases and J gave up 0 bases, with 9 bases separating them. Germline V lookup: CDR1 DFQATT, CDR2 SNEGSKA (reference sequence). This CDR3 has 13 amino acids. CDR3 in DNA: TGCAGTGCTCGCGGGGCTAGCACAGATACGCAGTATTTT. Translation: CSARGASTDTQYF.

This clonotype was seen ten or more times. The chain recombines TRBV20-1 with TRBJ2-7, with a tentative D call TRBD2 (6 bases). Germline CDR1 reads DFQATT; CDR2 reads SNEGSKA (reference sequence). This CDR3 spans 12 amino acids. Trimming removed 3 bases from V and 4 bases from J, with 10 bases in between. CDR3 in DNA: TGCAGTGCTAGCGGGAGAGGTTACGAGCAGTACTTC. Protein product: CSASGRGYEQYF.

At least ten counts were recorded for this clonotype. V is TRBV19 and J is TRBJ2-7; tentative D call: TRBD2 (5 bases). The germline gives CDR1 LNHDA, CDR2 SQIVND (reference sequence). The CDR3 covers 15 residues. With 3 bases removed from V and 5 bases from J, the gap between germline ends came to 17 bases. The CDR3 DNA reads as TGTGCCAGTAGTATTGCCGCGGCTGCGCGGGACGAGCAGTACTTC. Protein: CASSIAAAARDEQYF.

This chain connects TRBV27 to TRBJ2-7; a weak D match, TRBD2 (6 bases). The CDR3 runs to 13 residues. V lost 4 bases and J 0 bases, leaving 7 bases between the germline ends. Germline V lookup: CDR1 MNHEY, CDR2 SMNVEV (reference sequence). This chain's CDR3 is CASSSGLSYEQYF. The CDR3 DNA reads TGTGCCAGCAGTTCGGGACTCTCCTACGAGCAGTACTTC.

This clonotype was picked up many times. The gene calls are TRBV20-1 and TRBJ2-1, with D uncertain. Per germline, CDR1 DFQATT and CDR2 SNEGSKA (reference sequence). This CDR3 has 11 residues. Trimming removed 2 bases from V and 4 bases from J, with 3 bases in between. CDR3 sequence reads: CSARRYNEQFF. CDR3 DNA: TGCAGTGCTAGAAGGTACAATGAGCAGTTCTTC.

This clonotype was seen many times. V usage is TRBV27 and J usage is TRBJ2-1; 8 bases match TRBD1. CDR1 is MNHEY and CDR2 is SMNVEV in the germline V gene (reference sequence). There are 16 residues in the CDR3. V lost 5 bases to trimming and J lost 10 bases; unmatched junction nucleotides: 16. The CDR3 nucleotides read TGTGCCAGCAGTCCAAGGACAGGGAAGGGGTCGGCGGAGCAGTTCTTC. It yields the protein CASSPRTGKGSAEQFF.

This clonotype occurred many times. This chain joins TRBV27 and TRBJ2-1, with 9 bases lining up with TRBD2. The CDR3 sequence is 17 residues long. CDR1 is MNHEY, CDR2 SMNVEV, per germline (reference sequence). V dropped 4 bases and J dropped 2; count of bases not matched to a gene: 9. CDR3 protein: CASSSLGLAATYNEQFF. The CDR3 bases are TGTGCCAGCAGTTCGTTGGGACTAGCCGCTACCTACAATGAGCAGTTCTTC.

This clonotype was recorded many times. This sequence joins TRBV4-3 and TRBJ2-5, with 7 nucleotides matching TRBD2. The CDR3 is 17 amino acids. Germline assignment: CDR1 LGHNA and CDR2 YSLEER. J was trimmed by 5 bases and V by 0 bases; bases with no gene match: 12. The CDR3 bases are TGCGCCAGCAGCCAAGATACTGTTGGCGGGAGTGTGGAGACCCAGTACTTC. Residues: CASSQDTVGGSVETQYF.

Note on this clonotype: This sequence may be a read error, since a much larger clone differs from it by one base. CDR3 DNA: TGCAGCGTTGGAGACAGGGGGCTTTACGAGCAGTGCTTC. Encoded protein: CSVGDRGLYEQCF. This chain joins TRBV29-1 and TRBJ2-7; 10 nucleotides align to TRBD1. Germline V gene sequence: CDR1 SQVTM, CDR2 ANQGSEA. The CDR3 loop spans 13 amino acids.

This clonotype has ten or more counts. The CDR3: CASSFRGSLAGELFF. The CDR3 nucleotides read TGTGCCAGCAGTTTTCGGGGTAGCTTGGCCGGGGAGCTGTTTTTT. The V gene is TRBV28, the J gene TRBJ2-2; the D gene is possibly TRBD2 (5 bases). Trimming left V 3 bases short and J 6 bases short, with 14 bases between. CDR3 length equals 15 residues. Germline lookup yields CDR1 MDHEN and CDR2 SYDVKM.

This clonotype was detected many times. V usage is TRBV3-1 and J usage is TRBJ1-2; D uncertain. The CDR3 totals 11 residues. CDR1 is LGHDT, CDR2 YNNKEL, per germline (reference sequence). V lost 0 bases, J lost 6 bases, and 2 bases lay in between. The DNA for the CDR3 is TGTGCCAGCAGCCAAGATCATGGCTACACCTTC. It encodes CASSQDHGYTF.

This clonotype was seen ten or more times. The gene calls are TRBV27 and TRBJ2-7; tentative D call: TRBD2 (6 bases). CDR1 is MNHEY, CDR2 SMNVEV, per germline (reference sequence). CDR3 length: 14 residues. V was pared by 3 bases and J by 2 bases, with 11 bases between. The DNA of the CDR3 is TGTGCCAGCAGTTTCCAGGAGGGCGCCTACGAGCAGTACTTC. Translating gives CASSFQEGAYEQYF.

This clonotype appeared many times. This chain links TRBV6-1 with TRBJ2-1, with TRBD2 matching over 8 bases. V dropped 6 bases and J dropped 0; count of bases not matched to a gene: 4. The CDR3 length is 15 residues. In germline, CDR1 is MNHNS, CDR2 SASEGT. For the CDR3, the DNA is TGTGCCAGCAGGCGCGGGACTAGCTCCTACAATGAGCAGTTCTTC. This translates into CASRRGTSSYNEQFF.

This clonotype was detected only once. A read error may explain this, as a much larger clone is one base away. The chain combines TRBV12-5 with TRBJ2-1, with a possible D match to TRBD2 (6 bases). Trimming removed 3 bases from V and 1 base from J, with 7 bases in between. Germline loops: CDR1 LGHNT, CDR2 FRNRAP. The CDR3 contains 14 residues. CDR3 in DNA: TGTGCTAGTGGTTTAGGGACTTCCTACAATGAGCAGTTCTTC. Amino acid sequence: CASGLGTSYNEQFF. Looking up the rest from reference TRBV12-5 and TRBJ2-1 gives the full variable domain: DARVTQTPRHKVTEMGQEVTMRCQPILGHNTVFWYRQTMMQGLELLAYFRNRAPLDDSGMPKDRFSAEMPDATLATLKIQPSEPRDSAVYFCASGLGTSYNEQFFGPGTRLTVL.

Ten or more counts support this clonotype. This may come from a read error, since a much larger clone is one base off. The chain carries TRBV7-2 and TRBJ2-5; D might be TRBD2 (5 bases). Germline V gives CDR1 SGHTA, CDR2 FQGNSA. The CDR3 is 14 residues long. In nucleotides, the CDR3 is TGTGCCAGCCGCTTAGTAGCGCGCCAAGAGACCCAGTACTTC. Its translation: CASRLVARQETQYF.

Worth noting for this clonotype: One end of the junction fails to match germline, which may point to a read error. CDR3 region: CASSLPRGSGYKNEQSF. The CDR3, as DNA: TGCGCCAGCAGCCTCCCACGGGGATCGGGTTACAAGAATGAGCAGTCCTTC. The chain employs TRBV7-9 and TRBJ2-1; tentatively, D is TRBD2 (5 bases). CDR1 SEHNR and CDR2 FQNEAQ come from the germline V gene (reference sequence). This CDR3 region has 17 residues.

There are many counts of this clonotype. V is TRBV19 and J is TRBJ1-1; possibly TRBD1 for D (5 bases). Trimming left V 5 bases short and J 0 bases short, with 16 bases between. CDR1 and CDR2 from the germline V gene are LNHDA and SQIVND (reference sequence). There are 16 residues in the CDR3. The CDR3, as DNA: TGTGCCAGTAGTCGTGCGTTTCGAGGGGTGAACACTGAAGCTTTCTTT. Translation: CASSRAFRGVNTEAFF. Filled out from reference TRBV19 and TRBJ1-1, the complete variable domain reads DGGITQSPKYLFRKEGQNVTLSCEQNLNHDAMYWYRQDPGQGLRLIYYSQIVNDFQKGDIAEGYSVSREKKESFPLTVTSAQKNPTAFYLCASSRAFRGVNTEAFFGQGTRLTVV.

A remark on this clonotype: The junction does not match germline at one end; this may be a read error. The rearrangement links TRBV6-1 to TRBJ2-3, with D perhaps matching TRBD1 or TRBD2 (5 bases each). The germline CDR1 and CDR2 sequences are MNHNS and SASEGT. This CDR3 contains 17 residues. The CDR3 sequence is CVSGHSRTPGRGDTQYF. Here the CDR3 DNA reads TGTGTCAGCGGTCACTCCAGGACACCGGGTCGCGGAGATACGCAGTATTTT.

In this sample, this clonotype turned up a few times. The chain is built from TRBV5-1 and TRBJ2-5, with D tentatively TRBD2 (6 bases). Trimming took off 0 bases at V and 5 bases at J, with 8 bases between the two ends. The germline V gene encodes CDR1 SGHRS and CDR2 YFSETQ. The CDR3 has 13 residues. The CDR3 DNA is TGCGCCAGCAGCTTGGCCCTAGCGGAGACCCAGTACTTC. Its translation is CASSLALAETQYF.

This clonotype was observed a handful of times. The CDR3 DNA sequence: TGTGCCAGCAGCCAAGATTGGGACAGGGGCTCCAAAAACATTCAGTACTTC. It yields the protein CASSQDWDRGSKNIQYF. This chain joins TRBV3-1 and TRBJ2-4, with 10 bases fitting TRBD1. In germline, CDR1 is LGHDT, CDR2 YNNKEL (reference sequence). This CDR3 comprises 17 residues. V dropped 0 bases and J dropped 2; count of bases not matched to a gene: 4.

This clonotype was counted many times. The CDR3 bases are TGTGCCAGCAGGTATTCCGGGTACCTCCGCAGCACAGATACGCAGTATTTT. Translating gives CASRYSGYLRSTDTQYF. The V call is TRBV6-1, the J call TRBJ2-3; D gene unclear. The germline V and J ends were trimmed by 6 bases and 0 bases, with 19 bases remaining between them. The CDR3 is 17 amino acids. Germline V gene sequence: CDR1 MNHNS, CDR2 SASEGT.

This clonotype was seen only once. This chain links TRBV5-6 with TRBJ2-2; D gene ambiguous. The CDR3 spans 13 residues. Trimming removed 5 bases from V and 7 bases from J, with 12 bases in between. Germline V CDR1 and CDR2: SGHDT, YYEEEE. The CDR3: CASRGRRNGELFF. DNA for the CDR3: TGTGCCAGCAGAGGCAGACGCAACGGGGAGCTGTTTTTT.

The table lists this clonotype with many counts. The chain couples TRBV28 to TRBJ2-2; D perhaps matches TRBD1 (6 bases). CDR3 length equals 14 residues. V gave up 6 bases and J gave up 3 bases, with 11 bases separating them. Germline assignment: CDR1 MDHEN and CDR2 SYDVKM. The CDR3 here is CASRWGRDTGELFF. CDR3 DNA sequence: TGTGCCAGCAGATGGGGGCGCGACACCGGGGAGCTGTTTTTT.

Comment on this clonotype: A much larger clone is a single base away; this may be a read error. V usage is TRBV20-1 and J usage is TRBJ2-7; possible D gene TRBD2, 6 bases. Germline V gene sequence: CDR1 DFQATT, CDR2 SNEGSKA (reference sequence). CDR3 length: 15 amino acids. V was pared by 0 bases and J by 2 bases, with 14 bases between. The CDR3 DNA follows: TGCAGTGCTAGAGACACGACTAGGTTGGCCTACGAGCAGTACTTC. Encoded protein: CSARDTTRLAYEQYF.

On this clonotype itself: Being one base from a much bigger clone, this may be a read error. The chain employs TRBV4-1 and TRBJ2-7; D not resolved. The CDR3 consists of 14 residues. Germline assignment: CDR1 MGHRA and CDR2 YSYEKL. V was trimmed by 3 bases and J by 4 bases, leaving 13 bases between them. CDR3 region: CASSHPGRKYEQYF. CDR3 sequence (DNA): TGCGCCAGCAGCCATCCCGGACGCAAATACGAGCAGTACTTC.

In the case of this clonotype: Its ends do not fully match the called genes, so a read error is possible. V is TRBV5-4 and J is TRBJ2-1; weak D call: TRBD2 (6 bases). Germline V lookup: CDR1 SGHNT, CDR2 YYREEE (reference sequence). The CDR3 spans 13 residues. CDR3 residues: CASSVADLNEQLF. Here the CDR3 DNA reads TGTGCCAGCAGCGTAGCGGATCTCAATGAGCAGCTCTTC.

This clonotype was counted between two and nine times. The V call is TRBV29-1, the J call TRBJ1-2; unclear D gene. In germline, CDR1 is SQVTM, CDR2 ANQGSEA. This CDR3 has 12 amino acids. With 0 bases removed from V and 12 bases from J, the gap between germline ends came to 14 bases. CDR3 nucleotides: TGCAGCGTTGAAGATCGGGCGGCCTTGGACACCTTC. Amino acid sequence: CSVEDRAALDTF.

This clonotype was seen many times. The chain combines TRBV6-1 with TRBJ2-7, with 9 bases aligning to TRBD1. The ends lost 7 bases at V and 6 bases at J; junction bases unmatched: 10. This CDR3 has 14 amino acids. CDR1 is MNHNS, CDR2 SASEGT, per germline. In DNA form, the CDR3 reads TGTGCCAGCATACCCCCGGGACAGGGTGGCGAGCAGTACTTC. This gives the protein CASIPPGQGGEQYF.

This clonotype was recorded many times. The chain employs TRBV12-3 or TRBV12-4 and TRBJ2-3; D is undetermined. CDR3 length equals 11 residues. V lost 6 bases and J 7 bases, leaving 8 bases between the germline ends. The chain's CDR3 is CASSNYNTQYF. CDR3 bases: TGTGCCAGCAGCAACTATAATACGCAGTATTTT.